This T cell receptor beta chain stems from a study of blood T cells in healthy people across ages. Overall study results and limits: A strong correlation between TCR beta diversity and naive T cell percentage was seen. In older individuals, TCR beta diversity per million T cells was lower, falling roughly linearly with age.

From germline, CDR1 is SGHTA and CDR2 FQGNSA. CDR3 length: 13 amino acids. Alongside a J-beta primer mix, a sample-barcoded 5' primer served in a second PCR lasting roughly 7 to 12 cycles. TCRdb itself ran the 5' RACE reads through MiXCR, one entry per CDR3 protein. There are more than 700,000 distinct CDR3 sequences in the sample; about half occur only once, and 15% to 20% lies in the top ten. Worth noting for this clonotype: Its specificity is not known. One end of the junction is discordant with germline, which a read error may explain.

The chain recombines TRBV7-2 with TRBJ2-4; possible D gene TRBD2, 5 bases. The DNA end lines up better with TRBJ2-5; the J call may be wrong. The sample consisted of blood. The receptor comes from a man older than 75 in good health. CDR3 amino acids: CASSVAKGETQYF. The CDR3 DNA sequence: TGTGCCAGCAGCGTAGCGAAAGGAGAGACCCAGTACTTC.